This T cell receptor beta chain was sequenced during a study of blood T cell repertoires in COVID-19. Germline loops: CDR1 SNHLY, CDR2 FYNNEI. The junction had 10 bases not matched to a gene; V was cut back by 7 bases and J by 4 bases. The CDR3 contains 15 residues. Original data processing: Using reference gene primer amplification, nucleated cell counts were estimated. Assay used: immunoSEQ multiplex PCR; TCRdb lists only in-frame clones, some missing. D and trimming come from the DNA, and the V and J calls and clone size come from that table. The sample lists over 200,000 clones, 85% to 90% seen once, with 2% to 3% in the top ten.

Material: peripheral blood. The TCR was taken from a man in his thirties or forties with COVID-19, enrolled during active disease. The chain combines TRBV2 with TRBJ1-5; 7 bases match TRBD1. The CDR3 DNA is TGTGCCAGCAACGAGGACAGGTTGCCTAATCAGCCCCAGCATTTT. This sequence encodes CASNEDRLPNQPQHF.